The 11 T cell receptor beta chains reported below all come from one sample, sequenced in a study of blood T cell repertoires in COVID-19. TCRdb's table, derived via immunoSEQ multiplex PCR, lists solely in-frame clones and lacks some. The sample has around 160,000 clones; 85% are singletons. The sample comprised peripheral blood. The receptors were gathered from a woman between 40 and 50 years old with active or convalescent COVID-19.

V usage is TRBV5-1 and J usage is TRBJ1-4; 7 bases match TRBD1. The CDR3 contains 14 residues. The V gene end was trimmed by 0 bases and the J gene end by 8 bases; junction bases not matched to a gene: 4. The germline V gene encodes CDR1 SGHRS and CDR2 YFSETQ. The CDR3 nucleotides are TGCGCCAGCAGCTTGGAGGGGGCGGGGGAAAAACTGTTTTTT. Its translation: CASSLEGAGEKLFF.

This clone was seen just once. The chain has TRBV7-6 and TRBJ1-1; D remains unclear. Trimming left V 4 bases short and J 1 base short, with 10 bases between. This CDR3 has 14 residues. Germline CDR1 and CDR2: SGHVS and FNYEAQ. The DNA for the CDR3 is TGTGCCAGCAGCTCAAGGAGGGAGAACACTGAAGCTTTCTTT. Translating gives CASSSRRENTEAFF.

The gene calls are TRBV5-1 and TRBJ1-2, with TRBD1 matching 7 bases. The V gene's germline CDR1 is SGHRS and CDR2 YFSETQ. V was pared by 3 bases and J by 4 bases, with 9 bases of the junction left unmatched. There are 15 residues in the CDR3. The CDR3 bases are TGCGCCAGCAGCTCCTACAGGGGTTTAGGCTATGGCTACACCTTC. It yields the protein CASSSYRGLGYGYTF.

CDR3 DNA: TGTGCCAGCAGCGTAACCGGGACTCCTTCCCCGGAGACCCAGTACTTC. Amino acids: CASSVTGTPSPETQYF. The chain links TRBV9 to TRBJ2-5; D is perhaps TRBD2 (6 bases). CDR3 size: 16 residues. With 1 base removed from V and 5 bases from J, the gap between germline ends came to 18 bases. From germline, CDR1 is SGDLS and CDR2 YYNGEE.

This clone was observed once. CDR3 nucleotides: TGTGCCAGCCAGCGGAGAGCCTCAGATACGCAGTATTTT. This sequence encodes CASQRRASDTQYF. The chain is built from TRBV11-1 and TRBJ2-3; maybe TRBD2 (5 bases). This CDR3 spans 13 amino acids. V was pared by 8 bases and J by 4 bases, with 13 bases between. CDR1 SGHAT and CDR2 FQDESV come from the germline V gene (reference sequence).

The chain is built from TRBV3-1 (or the pseudogene TRBV3-2) and TRBJ1-2, with 7 bases matching TRBD1. Germline V gene lookup returns CDR1 LGHDT and CDR2 YNNKEL (reference sequence). This CDR3 spans 19 amino acids. The J segment lost 4 bases and the V segment lost 0 bases, leaving 17 bases of the junction unmatched. This chain's CDR3 is CASSQDPPVTGYFTYGYTF. Here the CDR3 DNA reads TGTGCCAGCAGCCAAGACCCCCCCGTGACAGGGTATTTTACCTATGGCTACACCTTC.

The chain combines TRBV28 with TRBJ2-3; TRBD2 is a possible D gene (5 bases). CDR1 is MDHEN and CDR2 is SYDVKM in the germline V gene. This CDR3 spans 15 amino acids. The V end was cut by 7 bases, the J end by 1 base, with 15 bases between. CDR3 amino acids: CASTSPVGGTDTQYF. In DNA form, the CDR3 reads TGTGCCAGCACCTCCCCAGTCGGGGGCACAGATACGCAGTATTTT.

This sequence joins TRBV18 and TRBJ2-3; TRBD1 aligns across 9 bases. J lost 4 bases, V lost 5 bases, and 22 bases had no gene match. Germline loops: CDR1 KGHSH, CDR2 LQKENI. CDR3 length: 20 residues. The CDR3 here is CASSDQPGQGRKLLADTQYF. CDR3 nucleotide sequence: TGTGCCAGCTCAGATCAACCGGGACAGGGAAGGAAACTTTTAGCAGATACGCAGTATTTT.

The gene calls are TRBV21-1 and TRBJ1-1. TRBV21-1 is reported as a pseudogene. This CDR3 region has 14 residues. In nucleotides, the CDR3 is TGTGCCAGCACCTCTGAGCTCGGGAACACTGAAGCTTTCTTT. It encodes CASTSELGNTEAFF.

The chain employs TRBV11-2 and TRBJ2-1, with 12 bases fitting TRBD2. V shed 0 bases and J 3 bases; nucleotides not matched to a gene: 9. Germline CDR1 reads SGHAT; CDR2 reads FQNNGV. The CDR3 length is 19 residues. CDR3 nucleotide sequence: TGTGCCAGCAGCTTAGACGTGGGACTAGCGGGTTCGAACTACAATGAGCAGTTCTTC. This gives the protein CASSLDVGLAGSNYNEQFF.

For the CDR3, the DNA is TGTGCCAGCAGCGACCTAAAGGGGGAAGCCTACGAGCAGTACTTC. Its protein is CASSDLKGEAYEQYF. The chain joins TRBV7-9 to TRBJ2-7, with D perhaps matching TRBD1 (6 bases). Per the germline V gene, CDR1 is SEHNR and CDR2 is FQNEAQ (reference sequence). Trimming stripped 5 bases from V and 2 bases from J, with 16 bases between. The CDR3 length is 15 residues.